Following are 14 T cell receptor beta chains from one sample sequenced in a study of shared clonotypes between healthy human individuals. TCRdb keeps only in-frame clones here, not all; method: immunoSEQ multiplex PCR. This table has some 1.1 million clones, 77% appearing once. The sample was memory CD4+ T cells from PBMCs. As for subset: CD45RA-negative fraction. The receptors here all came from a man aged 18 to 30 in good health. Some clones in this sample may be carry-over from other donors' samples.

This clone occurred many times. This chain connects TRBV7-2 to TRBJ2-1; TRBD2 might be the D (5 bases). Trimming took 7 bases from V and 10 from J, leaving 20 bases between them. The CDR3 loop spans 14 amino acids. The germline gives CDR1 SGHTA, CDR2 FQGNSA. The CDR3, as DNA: TGTGCCAGCAACTCCCGAGCCGGGATAGGGGAGCAGTTCTTC. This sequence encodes CASNSRAGIGEQFF.

The CDR3 is CASSLSISHGYTF. In DNA form, the CDR3 reads TGTGCCAGCAGCTTGTCGATAAGTCATGGCTACACCTTC. This chain uses TRBV5-5 with TRBJ1-2; D not certain. CDR1 is SGHKS and CDR2 is YYEKEE in the germline V gene (reference sequence). CDR3 size: 13 residues. V lost 1 base and J lost 6, with 10 bases in between.

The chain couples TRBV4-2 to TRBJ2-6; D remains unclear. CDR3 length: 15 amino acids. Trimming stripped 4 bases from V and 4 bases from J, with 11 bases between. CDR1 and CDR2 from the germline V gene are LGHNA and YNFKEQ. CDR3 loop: CASSPPLGGANVLTF. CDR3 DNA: TGTGCCAGCAGCCCCCCCCTTGGGGGGGCCAACGTCCTGACTTTC.

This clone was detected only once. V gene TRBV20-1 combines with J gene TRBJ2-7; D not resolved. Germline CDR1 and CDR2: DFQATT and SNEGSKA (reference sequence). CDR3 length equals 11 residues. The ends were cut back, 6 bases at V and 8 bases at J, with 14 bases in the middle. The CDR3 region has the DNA TGCAGTGCGAGGTCGGGTAGCCAGCAGTACTTC. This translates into CSARSGSQQYF.

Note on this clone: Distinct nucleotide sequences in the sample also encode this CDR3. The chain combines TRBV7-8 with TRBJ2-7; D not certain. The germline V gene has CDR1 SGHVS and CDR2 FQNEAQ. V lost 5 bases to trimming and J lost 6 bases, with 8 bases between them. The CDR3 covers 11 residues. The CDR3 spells CASSPDGEQYF. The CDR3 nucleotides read TGTGCCAGCAGCCCGGACGGCGAGCAGTACTTC.

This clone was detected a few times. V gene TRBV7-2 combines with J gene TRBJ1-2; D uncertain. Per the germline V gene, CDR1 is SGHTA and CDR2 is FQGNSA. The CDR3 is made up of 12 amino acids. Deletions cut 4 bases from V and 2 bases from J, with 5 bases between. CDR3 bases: TGTGCCAGCAGCTGGGGAAACTATGGCTACACCTTC. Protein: CASSWGNYGYTF. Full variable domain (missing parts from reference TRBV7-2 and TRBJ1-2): GAGVSQSPSNKVTEKGKDVELRCDPISGHTALYWYRQSLGQGLEFLIYFQGNSAPDKSGLPSDRFSAERTGGSVSTLTIQRTQQEDSAVYLCASSWGNYGYTFGSGTRLTVV.

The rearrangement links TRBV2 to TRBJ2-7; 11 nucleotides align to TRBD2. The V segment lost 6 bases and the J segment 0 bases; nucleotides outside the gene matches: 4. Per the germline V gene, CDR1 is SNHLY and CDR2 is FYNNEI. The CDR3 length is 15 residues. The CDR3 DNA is TGTGCCAGCAGGGCCCTAGCGGGGGGCTCCTACGAGCAGTACTTC. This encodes CASRALAGGSYEQYF.

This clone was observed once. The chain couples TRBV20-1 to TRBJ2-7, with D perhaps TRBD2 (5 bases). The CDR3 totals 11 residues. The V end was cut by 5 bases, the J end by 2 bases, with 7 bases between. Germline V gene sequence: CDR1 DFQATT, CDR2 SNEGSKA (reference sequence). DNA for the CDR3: TGCAGTGCTGACGGGACCTACGAGCAGTACTTC. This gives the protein CSADGTYEQYF.

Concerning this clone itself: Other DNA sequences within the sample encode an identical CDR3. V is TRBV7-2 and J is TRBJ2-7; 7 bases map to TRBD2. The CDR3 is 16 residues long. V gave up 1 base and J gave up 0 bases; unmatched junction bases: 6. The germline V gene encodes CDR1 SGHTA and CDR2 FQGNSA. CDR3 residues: CASSLGAGTSSYEQYF. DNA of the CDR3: TGTGCCAGCAGCTTAGGAGCGGGAACGAGCTCCTACGAGCAGTACTTC.

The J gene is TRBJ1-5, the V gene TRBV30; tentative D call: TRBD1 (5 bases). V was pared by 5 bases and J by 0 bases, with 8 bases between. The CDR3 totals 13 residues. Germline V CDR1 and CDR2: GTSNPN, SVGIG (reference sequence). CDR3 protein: CAWETDSNQPQHF. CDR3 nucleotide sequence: TGTGCCTGGGAGACAGATAGCAATCAGCCCCAGCATTTT.

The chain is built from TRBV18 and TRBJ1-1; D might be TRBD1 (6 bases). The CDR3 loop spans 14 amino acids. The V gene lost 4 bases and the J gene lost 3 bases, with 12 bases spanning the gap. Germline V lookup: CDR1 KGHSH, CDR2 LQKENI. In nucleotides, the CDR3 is TGTGCCAGCTCACTGGGGGGGCTGGACACTGAAGCTTTCTTT. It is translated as CASSLGGLDTEAFF.

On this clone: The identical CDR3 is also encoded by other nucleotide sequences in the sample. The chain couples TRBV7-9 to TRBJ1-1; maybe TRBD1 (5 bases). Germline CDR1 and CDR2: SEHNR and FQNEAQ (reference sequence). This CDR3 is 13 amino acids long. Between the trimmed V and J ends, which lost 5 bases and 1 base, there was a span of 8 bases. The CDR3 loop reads CASSPGGNTEAFF. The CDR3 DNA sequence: TGTGCCAGCAGCCCTGGGGGGAACACTGAAGCTTTCTTT.

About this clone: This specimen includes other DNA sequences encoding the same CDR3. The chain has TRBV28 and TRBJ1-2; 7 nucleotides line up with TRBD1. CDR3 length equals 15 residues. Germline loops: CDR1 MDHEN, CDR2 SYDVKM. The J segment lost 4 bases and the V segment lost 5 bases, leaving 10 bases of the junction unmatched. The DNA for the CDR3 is TGTGCCAGCAGTCTACAAAGACAGGGTTCCTATGGCTACACCTTC. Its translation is CASSLQRQGSYGYTF.

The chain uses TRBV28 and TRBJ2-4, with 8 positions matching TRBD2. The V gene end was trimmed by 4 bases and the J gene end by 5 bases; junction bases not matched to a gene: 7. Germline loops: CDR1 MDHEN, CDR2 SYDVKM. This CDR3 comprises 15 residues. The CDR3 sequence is CASSSGGDRQNIQYF. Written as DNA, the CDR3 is TGTGCCAGCAGTTCGGGGGGGGACCGACAAAACATTCAGTACTTC.